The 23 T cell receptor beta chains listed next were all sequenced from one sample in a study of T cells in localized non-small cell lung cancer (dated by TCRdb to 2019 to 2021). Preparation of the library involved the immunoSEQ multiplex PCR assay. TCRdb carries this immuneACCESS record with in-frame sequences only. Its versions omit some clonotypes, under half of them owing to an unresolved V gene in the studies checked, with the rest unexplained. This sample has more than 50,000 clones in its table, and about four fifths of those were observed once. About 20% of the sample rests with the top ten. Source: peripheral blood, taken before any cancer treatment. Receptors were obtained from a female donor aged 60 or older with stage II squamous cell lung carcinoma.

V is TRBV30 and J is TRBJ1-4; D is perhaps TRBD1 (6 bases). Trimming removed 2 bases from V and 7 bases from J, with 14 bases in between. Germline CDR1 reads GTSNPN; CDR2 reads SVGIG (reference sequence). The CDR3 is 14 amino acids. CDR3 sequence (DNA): TGTGCCTGGAGTCCCAGGGGACTGGCTGAAAAACTGTTTTTT. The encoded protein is CAWSPRGLAEKLFF.

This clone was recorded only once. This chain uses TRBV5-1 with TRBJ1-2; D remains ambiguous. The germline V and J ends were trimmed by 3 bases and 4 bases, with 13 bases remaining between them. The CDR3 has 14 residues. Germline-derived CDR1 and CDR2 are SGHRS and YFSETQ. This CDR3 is CASSSEEGGYGYTF. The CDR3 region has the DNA TGCGCCAGCAGCTCAGAAGAAGGCGGCTATGGCTACACCTTC. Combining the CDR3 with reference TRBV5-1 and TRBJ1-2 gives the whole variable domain KAGVTQTPRYLIKTRGQQVTLSCSPISGHRSVSWYQQTPGQGLQFLFEYFSETQRNKGNFPGRFSGRQFSNSRSEMNVSTLELGDSALYLCASSSEEGGYGYTFGSGTRLTVV.

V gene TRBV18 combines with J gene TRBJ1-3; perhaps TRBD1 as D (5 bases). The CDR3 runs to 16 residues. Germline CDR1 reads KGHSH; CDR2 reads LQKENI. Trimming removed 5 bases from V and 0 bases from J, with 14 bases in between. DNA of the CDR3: TGTGCCAGCTCAGGGGGACGGGGATTCTCTGGAAACACCATATATTTT. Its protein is CASSGGRGFSGNTIYF.

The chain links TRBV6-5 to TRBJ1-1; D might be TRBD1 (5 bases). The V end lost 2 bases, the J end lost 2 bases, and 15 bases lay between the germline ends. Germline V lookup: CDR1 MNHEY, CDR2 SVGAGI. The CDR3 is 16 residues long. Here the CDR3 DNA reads TGTGCCAGCAGTTACGGGAGACAGAGATCTAACACTGAAGCTTTCTTT. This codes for CASSYGRQRSNTEAFF.

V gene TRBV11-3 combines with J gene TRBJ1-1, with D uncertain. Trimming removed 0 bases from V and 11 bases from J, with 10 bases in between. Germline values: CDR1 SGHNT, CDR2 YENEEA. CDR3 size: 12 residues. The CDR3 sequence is CASSLDGLRAFF. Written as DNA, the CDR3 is TGTGCCAGCAGCTTAGATGGGCTCCGGGCTTTCTTT.

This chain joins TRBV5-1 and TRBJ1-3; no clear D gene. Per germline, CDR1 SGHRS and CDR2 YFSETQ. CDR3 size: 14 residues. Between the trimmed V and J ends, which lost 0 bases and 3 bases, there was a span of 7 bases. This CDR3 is CASSLGTVGNTIYF. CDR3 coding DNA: TGCGCCAGCAGCTTGGGGACGGTTGGAAACACCATATATTTT.

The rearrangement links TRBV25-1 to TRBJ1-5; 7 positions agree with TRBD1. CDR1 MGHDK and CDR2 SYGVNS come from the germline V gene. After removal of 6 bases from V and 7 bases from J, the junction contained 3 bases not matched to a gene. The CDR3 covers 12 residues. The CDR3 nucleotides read TGTGCCAGCAGCGTAGGGGGCCAGCCCCAGCATTTT. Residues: CASSVGGQPQHF.

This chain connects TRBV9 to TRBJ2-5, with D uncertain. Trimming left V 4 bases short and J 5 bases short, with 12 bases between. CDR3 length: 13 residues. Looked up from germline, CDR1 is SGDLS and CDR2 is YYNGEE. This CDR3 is CASSPARVETQYF. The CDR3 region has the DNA TGTGCCAGCAGCCCTGCCCGGGTGGAGACCCAGTACTTC.

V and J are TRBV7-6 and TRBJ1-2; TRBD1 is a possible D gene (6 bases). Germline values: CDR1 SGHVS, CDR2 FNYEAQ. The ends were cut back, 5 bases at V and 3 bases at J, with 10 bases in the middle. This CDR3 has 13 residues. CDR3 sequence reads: CASSHRQDYGYTF. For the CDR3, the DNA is TGTGCCAGCAGCCATCGACAGGACTATGGCTACACCTTC. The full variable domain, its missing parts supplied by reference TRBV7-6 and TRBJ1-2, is GAGVSQSPRYKVTKRGQDVALRCDPISGHVSLYWYRQALGQGPEFLTYFNYEAQQDKSGLPNDRFSAERPEGSISTLTIQRTEQRDSAMYRCASSHRQDYGYTFGSGTRLTVV.

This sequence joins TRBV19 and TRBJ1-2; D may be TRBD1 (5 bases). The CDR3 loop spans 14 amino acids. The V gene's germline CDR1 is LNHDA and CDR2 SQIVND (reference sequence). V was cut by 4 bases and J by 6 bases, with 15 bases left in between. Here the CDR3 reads CASSTGQGSHGYTF. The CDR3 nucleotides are TGTGCCAGTAGTACGGGCCAGGGTAGTCATGGCTACACCTTC. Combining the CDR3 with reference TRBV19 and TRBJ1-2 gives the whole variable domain DGGITQSPKYLFRKEGQNVTLSCEQNLNHDAMYWYRQDPGQGLRLIYYSQIVNDFQKGDIAEGYSVSREKKESFPLTVTSAQKNPTAFYLCASSTGQGSHGYTFGSGTRLTVV.

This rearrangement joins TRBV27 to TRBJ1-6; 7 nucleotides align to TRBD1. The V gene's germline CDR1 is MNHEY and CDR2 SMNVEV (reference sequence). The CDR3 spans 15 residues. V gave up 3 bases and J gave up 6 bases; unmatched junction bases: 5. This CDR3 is CASSFFGTANSPLHF. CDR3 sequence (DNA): TGTGCCAGCAGTTTCTTCGGGACAGCTAATTCACCCCTCCACTTT.

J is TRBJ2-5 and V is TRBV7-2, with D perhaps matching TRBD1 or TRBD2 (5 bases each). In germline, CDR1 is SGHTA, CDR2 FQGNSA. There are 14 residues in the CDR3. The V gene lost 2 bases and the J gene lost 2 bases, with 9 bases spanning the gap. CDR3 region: CASSLPGPQETQYF. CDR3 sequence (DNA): TGTGCCAGCAGCTTACCGGGACCGCAAGAGACCCAGTACTTC.

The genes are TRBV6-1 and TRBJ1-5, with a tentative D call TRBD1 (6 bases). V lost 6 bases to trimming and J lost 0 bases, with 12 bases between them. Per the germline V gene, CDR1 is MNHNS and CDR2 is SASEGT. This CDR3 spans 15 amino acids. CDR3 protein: CASRPQGGSNQPQHF. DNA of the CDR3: TGTGCCAGCAGGCCACAGGGAGGTAGCAATCAGCCCCAGCATTTT.

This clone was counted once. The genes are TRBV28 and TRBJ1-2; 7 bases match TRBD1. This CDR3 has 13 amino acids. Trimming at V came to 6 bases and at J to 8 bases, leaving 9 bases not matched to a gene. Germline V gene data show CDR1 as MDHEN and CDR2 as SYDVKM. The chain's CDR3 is CASSSDRVKGYTF. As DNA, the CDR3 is TGTGCCAGCAGCTCAGACAGGGTGAAAGGCTACACCTTC.

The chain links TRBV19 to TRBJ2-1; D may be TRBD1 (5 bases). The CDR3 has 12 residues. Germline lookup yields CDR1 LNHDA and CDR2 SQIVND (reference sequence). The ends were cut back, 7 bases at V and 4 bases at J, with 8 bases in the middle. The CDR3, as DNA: TGTGCCAGTAAGGGGATTTACAATGAGCAGTTCTTC. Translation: CASKGIYNEQFF.

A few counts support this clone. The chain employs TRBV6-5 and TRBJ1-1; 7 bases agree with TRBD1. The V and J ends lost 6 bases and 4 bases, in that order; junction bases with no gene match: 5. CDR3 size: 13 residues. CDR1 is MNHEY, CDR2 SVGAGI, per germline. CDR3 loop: CASSYPGGTEAFF. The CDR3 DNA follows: TGTGCCAGCAGCTATCCAGGGGGCACTGAAGCTTTCTTT.

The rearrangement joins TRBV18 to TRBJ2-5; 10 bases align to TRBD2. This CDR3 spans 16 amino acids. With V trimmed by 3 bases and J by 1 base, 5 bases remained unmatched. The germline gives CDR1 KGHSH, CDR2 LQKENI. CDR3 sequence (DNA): TGTGCCAGCTCACCTACAGCGGGGGGGTTCCAAGAGACCCAGTACTTC. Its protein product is CASSPTAGGFQETQYF.

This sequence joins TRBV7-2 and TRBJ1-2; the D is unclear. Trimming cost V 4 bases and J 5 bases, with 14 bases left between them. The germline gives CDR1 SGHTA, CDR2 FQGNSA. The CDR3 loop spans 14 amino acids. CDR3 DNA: TGTGCCAGCAGCTCCCCCCGGGCGGGATATGGCTACACCTTC. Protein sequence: CASSSPRAGYGYTF.

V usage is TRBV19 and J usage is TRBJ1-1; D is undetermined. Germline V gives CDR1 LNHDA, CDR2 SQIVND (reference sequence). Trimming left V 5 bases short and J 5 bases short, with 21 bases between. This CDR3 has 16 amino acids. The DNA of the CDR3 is TGTGCCAGTAGTTTTCGGGGTTCGCCGAGTGGGACTGAAGCTTTCTTT. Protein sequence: CASSFRGSPSGTEAFF.

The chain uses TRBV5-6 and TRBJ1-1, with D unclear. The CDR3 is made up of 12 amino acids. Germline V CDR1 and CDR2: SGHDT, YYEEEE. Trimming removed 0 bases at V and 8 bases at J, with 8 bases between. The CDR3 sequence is CASSLERYEAFF. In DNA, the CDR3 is TGTGCCAGCAGCTTGGAAAGGTACGAAGCTTTCTTT.

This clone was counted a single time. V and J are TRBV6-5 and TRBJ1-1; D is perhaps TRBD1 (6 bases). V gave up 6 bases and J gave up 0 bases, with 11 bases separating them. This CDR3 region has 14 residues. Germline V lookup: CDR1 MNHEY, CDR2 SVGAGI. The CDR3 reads CASRRDNMNTEAFF. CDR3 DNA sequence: TGTGCCAGCAGACGGGACAACATGAACACTGAAGCTTTCTTT.

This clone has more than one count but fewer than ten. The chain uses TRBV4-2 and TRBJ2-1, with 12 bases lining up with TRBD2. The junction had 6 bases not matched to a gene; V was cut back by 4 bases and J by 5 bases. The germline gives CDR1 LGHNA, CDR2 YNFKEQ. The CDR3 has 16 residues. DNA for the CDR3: TGTGCCAGCAGCCGCGCGACTAGCGGGGGACACAATGAGCAGTTCTTC. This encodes CASSRATSGGHNEQFF.

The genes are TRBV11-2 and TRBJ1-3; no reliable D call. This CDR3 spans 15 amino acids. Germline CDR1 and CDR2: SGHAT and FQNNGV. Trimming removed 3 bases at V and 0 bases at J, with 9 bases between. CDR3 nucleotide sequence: TGTGCCAGCAGCTTTGATCGAACCTCTGGAAACACCATATATTTT. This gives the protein CASSFDRTSGNTIYF.